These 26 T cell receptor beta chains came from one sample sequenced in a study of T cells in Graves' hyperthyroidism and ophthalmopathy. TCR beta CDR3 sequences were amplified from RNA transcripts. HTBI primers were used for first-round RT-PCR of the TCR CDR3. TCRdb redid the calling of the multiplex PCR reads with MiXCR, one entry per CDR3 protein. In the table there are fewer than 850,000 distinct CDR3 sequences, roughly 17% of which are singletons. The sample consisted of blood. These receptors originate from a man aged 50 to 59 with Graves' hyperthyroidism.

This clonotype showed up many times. The CDR3 loop reads CASSPAGIPENEQFF. CDR3 nucleotide sequence: TGTGCCAGCTCACCCGCCGGGATTCCAGAAAATGAGCAGTTCTTC. J is TRBJ2-1 and V is TRBV18, with D perhaps matching TRBD2 (5 bases). Per germline, CDR1 KGHSH and CDR2 LQKENI. The V gene lost 3 bases and the J gene lost 7 bases, with 16 bases spanning the gap. This CDR3 has 15 residues.

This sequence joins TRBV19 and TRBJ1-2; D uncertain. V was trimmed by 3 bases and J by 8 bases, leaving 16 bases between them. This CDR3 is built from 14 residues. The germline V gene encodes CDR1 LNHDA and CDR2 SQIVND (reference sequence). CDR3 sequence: CASSIVPNSNGYTF. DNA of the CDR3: TGTGCCAGTAGTATTGTTCCGAACTCGAACGGCTACACCTTC.

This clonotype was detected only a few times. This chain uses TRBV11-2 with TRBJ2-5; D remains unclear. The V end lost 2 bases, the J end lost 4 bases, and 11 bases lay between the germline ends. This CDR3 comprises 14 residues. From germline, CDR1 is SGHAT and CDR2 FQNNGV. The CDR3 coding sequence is TGTGCCAGCAGCTTATCGGTCCAAGTAGAGACCCAGTACTTC. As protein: CASSLSVQVETQYF.

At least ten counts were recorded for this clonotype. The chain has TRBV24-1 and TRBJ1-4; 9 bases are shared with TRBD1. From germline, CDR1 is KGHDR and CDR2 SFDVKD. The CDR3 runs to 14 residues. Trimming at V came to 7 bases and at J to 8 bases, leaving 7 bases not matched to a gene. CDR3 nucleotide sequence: TGTGCCACCAGCGCCGGGACAGGGAACGAAAAACTGTTTTTT. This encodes CATSAGTGNEKLFF.

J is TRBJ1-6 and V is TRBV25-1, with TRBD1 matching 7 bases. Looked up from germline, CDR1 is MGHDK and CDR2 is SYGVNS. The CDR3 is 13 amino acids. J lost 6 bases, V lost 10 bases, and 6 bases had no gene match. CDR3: CATAGQINSPLHF. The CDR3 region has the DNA TGTGCCACCGCGGGACAGATTAATTCACCCCTCCACTTT.

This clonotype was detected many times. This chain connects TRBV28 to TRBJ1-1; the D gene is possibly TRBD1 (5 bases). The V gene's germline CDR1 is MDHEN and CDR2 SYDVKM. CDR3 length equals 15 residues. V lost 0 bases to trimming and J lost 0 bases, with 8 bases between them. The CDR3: CASSLWGEMNTEAFF. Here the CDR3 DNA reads TGTGCCAGCAGTTTATGGGGGGAAATGAACACTGAAGCTTTCTTT.

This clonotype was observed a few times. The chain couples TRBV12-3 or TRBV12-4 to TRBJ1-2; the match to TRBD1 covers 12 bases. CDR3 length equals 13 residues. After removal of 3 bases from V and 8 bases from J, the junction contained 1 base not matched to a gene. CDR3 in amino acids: CASSFGTGGGYTF. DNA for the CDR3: TGTGCCAGCAGTTTTGGGACAGGGGGCGGCTACACCTTC.

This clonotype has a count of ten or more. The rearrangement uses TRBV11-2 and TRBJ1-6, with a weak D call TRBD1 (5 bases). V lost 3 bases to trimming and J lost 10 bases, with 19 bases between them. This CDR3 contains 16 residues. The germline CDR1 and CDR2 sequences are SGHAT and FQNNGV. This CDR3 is CASSFWKSGRVSPLHF. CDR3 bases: TGTGCCAGCAGCTTCTGGAAGAGTGGCAGGGTCTCACCCCTCCACTTT. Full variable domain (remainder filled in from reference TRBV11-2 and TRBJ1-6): EAGVAQSPRYKIIEKRQSVAFWCNPISGHATLYWYQQILGQGPKLLIQFQNNGVVDDSQLPKDRFSAERLKGVDSTLKIQPAKLEDSAVYLCASSFWKSGRVSPLHFGNGTRLTVT.

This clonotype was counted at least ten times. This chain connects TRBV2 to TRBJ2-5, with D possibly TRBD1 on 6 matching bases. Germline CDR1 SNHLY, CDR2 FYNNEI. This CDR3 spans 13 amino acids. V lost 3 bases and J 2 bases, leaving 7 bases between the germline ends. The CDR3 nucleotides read TGTGCCAGCAGTGATACAGGGCAAGAGACCCAGTACTTC. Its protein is CASSDTGQETQYF.

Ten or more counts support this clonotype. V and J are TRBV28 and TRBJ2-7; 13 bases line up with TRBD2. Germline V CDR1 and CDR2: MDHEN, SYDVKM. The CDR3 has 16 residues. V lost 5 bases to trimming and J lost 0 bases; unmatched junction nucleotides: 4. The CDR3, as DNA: TGTGCCAGCAGTGGGACTAGCGGGGACAGCTCCTACGAGCAGTACTTC. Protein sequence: CASSGTSGDSSYEQYF.

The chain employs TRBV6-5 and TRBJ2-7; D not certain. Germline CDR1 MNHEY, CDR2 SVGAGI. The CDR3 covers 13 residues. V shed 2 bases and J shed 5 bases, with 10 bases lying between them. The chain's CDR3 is CASSYRVVHEQYF. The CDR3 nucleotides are TGTGCCAGCAGTTACCGTGTTGTCCACGAGCAGTACTTC.

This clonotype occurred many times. CDR3 protein: CARTSGPLLGTDTQYF. The CDR3 DNA reads TGTGCCAGAACTAGCGGGCCGCTGCTGGGCACAGATACGCAGTATTTT. The chain links TRBV28 to TRBJ2-3; 9 bases map to TRBD2. CDR1 and CDR2 from the germline V gene are MDHEN and SYDVKM. This CDR3 comprises 16 residues. Losses at the gene ends were 9 bases for V and 1 base for J; bases not matched to a gene: 11. The entire variable domain, with the rest obtained from reference TRBV28 and TRBJ2-3, is as follows: DVKVTQSSRYLVKRTGEKVFLECVQDMDHENMFWYRQDPGLGLRLIYFSYDVKMKEKGDIPEGYSVSREKKERFSLILESASTNQTSMYLCARTSGPLLGTDTQYFGPGTRLTVL.

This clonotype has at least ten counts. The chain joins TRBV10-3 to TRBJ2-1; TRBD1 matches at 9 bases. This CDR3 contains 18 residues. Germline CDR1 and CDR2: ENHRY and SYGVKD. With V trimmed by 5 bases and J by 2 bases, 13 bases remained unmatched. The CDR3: CAISPVGQGRKPYNEQFF. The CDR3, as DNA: TGTGCCATCAGTCCAGTCGGACAGGGGCGGAAACCCTACAATGAGCAGTTCTTC.

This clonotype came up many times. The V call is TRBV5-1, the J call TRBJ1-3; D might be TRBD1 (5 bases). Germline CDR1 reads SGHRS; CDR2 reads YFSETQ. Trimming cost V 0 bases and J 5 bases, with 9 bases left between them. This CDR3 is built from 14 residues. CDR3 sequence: CASSLGQGRNTIYF. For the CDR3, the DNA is TGCGCCAGCAGCTTGGGGCAGGGCAGAAACACCATATATTTT.

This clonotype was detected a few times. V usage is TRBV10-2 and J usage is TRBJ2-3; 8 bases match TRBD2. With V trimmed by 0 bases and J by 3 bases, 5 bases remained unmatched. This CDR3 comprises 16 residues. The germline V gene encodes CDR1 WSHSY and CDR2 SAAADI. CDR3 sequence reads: CASSESTSGVTDTQYF. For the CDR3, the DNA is TGCGCCAGCAGTGAGTCAACTAGCGGCGTAACAGATACGCAGTATTTT.

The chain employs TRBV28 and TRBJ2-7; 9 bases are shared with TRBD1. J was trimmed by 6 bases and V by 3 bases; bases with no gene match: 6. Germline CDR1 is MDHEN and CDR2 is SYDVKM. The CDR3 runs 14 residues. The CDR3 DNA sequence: TGTGCCAGCAGTTTTCGGGACAGGGAGGGCGAGCAGTACTTC. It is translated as CASSFRDREGEQYF.

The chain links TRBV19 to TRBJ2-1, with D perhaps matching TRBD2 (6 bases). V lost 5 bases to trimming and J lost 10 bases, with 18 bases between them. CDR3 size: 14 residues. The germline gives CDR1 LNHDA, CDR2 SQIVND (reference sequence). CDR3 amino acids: CASSPDGLRGEQFF. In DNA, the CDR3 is TGTGCCAGTAGTCCGGACGGGCTGCGGGGAGAGCAGTTCTTC.

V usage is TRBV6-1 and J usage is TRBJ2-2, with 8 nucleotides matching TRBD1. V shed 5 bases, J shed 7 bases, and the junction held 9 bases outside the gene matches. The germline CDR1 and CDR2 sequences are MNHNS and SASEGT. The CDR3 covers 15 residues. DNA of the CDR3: TGTGCCAGCAGTTTAAGACAGGGGCAGGGCGGGGAGCTGTTTTTT. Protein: CASSLRQGQGGELFF.

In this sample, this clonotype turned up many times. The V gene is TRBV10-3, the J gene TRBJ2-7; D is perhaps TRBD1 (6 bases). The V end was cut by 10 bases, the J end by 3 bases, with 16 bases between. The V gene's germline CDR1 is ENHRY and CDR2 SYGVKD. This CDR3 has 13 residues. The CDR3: CATGQTTRYEQYF. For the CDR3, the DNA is TGTGCCACCGGACAGACTACCCGCTACGAGCAGTACTTC.

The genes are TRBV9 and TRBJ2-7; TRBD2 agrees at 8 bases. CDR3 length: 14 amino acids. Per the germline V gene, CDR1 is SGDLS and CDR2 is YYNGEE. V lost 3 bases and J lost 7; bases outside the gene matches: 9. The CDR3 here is CASSAGGDSREQYF. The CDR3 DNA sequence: TGTGCCAGCAGCGCCGGGGGGGACTCCCGGGAGCAGTACTTC.

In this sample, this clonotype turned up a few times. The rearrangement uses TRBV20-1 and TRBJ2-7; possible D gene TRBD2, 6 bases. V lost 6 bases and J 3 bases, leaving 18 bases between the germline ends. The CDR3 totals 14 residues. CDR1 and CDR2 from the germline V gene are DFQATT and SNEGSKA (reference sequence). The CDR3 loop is CSANTGLKIYEQYF. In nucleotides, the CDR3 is TGCAGTGCAAATACGGGACTTAAGATCTACGAGCAGTACTTC.

The CDR3: CASSYSISTARNTYGYTF. For the CDR3, the DNA is TGTGCCAGCAGTTACTCGATATCGACAGCAAGGAATACCTATGGCTACACCTTC. The chain couples TRBV6-2 or TRBV6-3 to TRBJ1-2, with D possibly TRBD1 on 5 matching bases. Trimming took off 0 bases at V and 4 bases at J, with 21 bases between the two ends. Germline V gives CDR1 MNHEY, CDR2 SVGEGT. There are 18 residues in the CDR3.

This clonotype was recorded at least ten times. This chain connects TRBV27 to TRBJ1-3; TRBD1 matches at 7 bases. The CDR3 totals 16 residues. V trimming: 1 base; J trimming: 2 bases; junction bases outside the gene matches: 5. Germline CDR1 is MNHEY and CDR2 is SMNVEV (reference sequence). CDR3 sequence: CASSLYPTGPGNTIYF. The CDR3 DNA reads TGTGCCAGCAGTTTATACCCGACAGGGCCTGGAAACACCATATATTTT.

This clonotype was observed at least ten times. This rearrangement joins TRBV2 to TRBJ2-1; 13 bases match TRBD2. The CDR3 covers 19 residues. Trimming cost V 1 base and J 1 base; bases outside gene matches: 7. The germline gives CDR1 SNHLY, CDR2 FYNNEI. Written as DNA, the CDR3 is TGTGCCAGCAGTGAAGGGGGACTAGCGGGATCCAGGTCCTACAATGAGCAGTTCTTC. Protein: CASSEGGLAGSRSYNEQFF.

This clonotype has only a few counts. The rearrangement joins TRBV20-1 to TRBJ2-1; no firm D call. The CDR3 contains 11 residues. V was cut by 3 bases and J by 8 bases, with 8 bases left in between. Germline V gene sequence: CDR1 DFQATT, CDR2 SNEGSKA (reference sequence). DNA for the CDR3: TGCAGTGCTAGGGGCGAATATGAGCAGTTCTTC. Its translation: CSARGEYEQFF.

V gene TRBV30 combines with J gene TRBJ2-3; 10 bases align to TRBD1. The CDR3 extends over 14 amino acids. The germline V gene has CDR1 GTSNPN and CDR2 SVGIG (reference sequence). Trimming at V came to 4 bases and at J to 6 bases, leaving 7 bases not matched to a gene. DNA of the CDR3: TGTGCCTGGACGAGACAGGGGGCCGGCGATACGCAGTATTTT. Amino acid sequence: CAWTRQGAGDTQYF. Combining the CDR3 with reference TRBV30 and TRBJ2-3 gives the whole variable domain SQTIHQWPATLVQPVGSPLSLECTVEGTSNPNLYWYRQAAGRGLQLLFYSVGIGQISSEVPQNLSASRPQDRQFILSSKKLLLSDSGFYLCAWTRQGAGDTQYFGPGTRLTVL.